This T cell receptor (beta chain) was observed in a study of immune cell composition in non-small cell lung cancer. Study in general: Tumours were mainly lung adenocarcinoma or squamous cell carcinoma. General observations from the study: Top 10 clone scores and clonality were higher in squamous than adenocarcinoma. Dominant in vivo tumour-associated clones were not shown to share tumour-reactive sequences.

Only in-frame clones appear in the TCRdb table, and some are missing; sequencing was by immunoSEQ multiplex PCR. This sample has about 14,000 clones; over 65% occur once, and the top ten carry roughly an eighth. There are 13 residues in the CDR3. Germline V gene sequence: CDR1 SQVTM, CDR2 ANQGSEA. This clone appeared a single time. The antigen remains unidentified. A junction boundary mismatches the germline segment, possibly from a read error. This sequence originates from a human donor with non-small cell lung cancer. The specimen sequenced was lung tumor tissue. This chain links TRBV29-1 with TRBJ1-1; D might be TRBD1 (6 bases). The CDR3 here is CSVILQGNAEAFF. The CDR3 coding sequence is TGCAGCGTTATACTTCAGGGGAACGCTGAAGCTTTCTTT.